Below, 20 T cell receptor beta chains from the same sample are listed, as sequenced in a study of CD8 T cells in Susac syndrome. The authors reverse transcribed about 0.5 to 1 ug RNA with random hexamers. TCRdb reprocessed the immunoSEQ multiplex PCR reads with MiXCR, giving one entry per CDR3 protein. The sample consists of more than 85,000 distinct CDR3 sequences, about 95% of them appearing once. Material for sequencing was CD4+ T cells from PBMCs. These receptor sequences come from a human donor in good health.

The CDR3 region is CASRPGQTKNIQYF. The CDR3 nucleotides are TGCGCCAGCAGACCGGGACAGACTAAAAACATTCAGTACTTC. V gene TRBV5-1 combines with J gene TRBJ2-4; 7 bases align to TRBD1. Trimming took 5 bases from V and 4 from J; bases not matched to a gene: 6. The CDR3 runs to 14 residues. Germline V gene lookup returns CDR1 SGHRS and CDR2 YFSETQ.

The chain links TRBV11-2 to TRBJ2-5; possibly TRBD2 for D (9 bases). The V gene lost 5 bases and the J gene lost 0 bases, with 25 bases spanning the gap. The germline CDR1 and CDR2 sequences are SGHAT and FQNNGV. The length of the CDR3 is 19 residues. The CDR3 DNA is TGTGCCAGCAGCCTATTAGGCGGGAGGGACAGGCTATACCAAGAGACCCAGTACTTC. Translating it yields CASSLLGGRDRLYQETQYF.

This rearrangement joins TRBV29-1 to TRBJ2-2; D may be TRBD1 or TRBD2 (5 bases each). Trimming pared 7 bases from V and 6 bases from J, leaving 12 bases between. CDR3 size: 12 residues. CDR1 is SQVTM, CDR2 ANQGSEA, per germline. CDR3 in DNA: TGCAGCGGAGAGGGGTACGCCGGGGAGCTGTTTTTT. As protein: CSGEGYAGELFF.

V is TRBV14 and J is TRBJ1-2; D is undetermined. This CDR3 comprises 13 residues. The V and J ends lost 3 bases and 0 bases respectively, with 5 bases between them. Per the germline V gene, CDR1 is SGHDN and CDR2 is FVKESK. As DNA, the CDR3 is TGTGCCAGCAGCCATGGAACTAACTATGGCTACACCTTC. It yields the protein CASSHGTNYGYTF.

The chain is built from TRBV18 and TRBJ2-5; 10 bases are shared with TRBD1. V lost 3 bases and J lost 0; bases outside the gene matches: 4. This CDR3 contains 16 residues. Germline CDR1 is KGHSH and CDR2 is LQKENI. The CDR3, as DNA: TGTGCCAGCTCACCGATGGGACAGGGGTACCAAGAGACCCAGTACTTC. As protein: CASSPMGQGYQETQYF.

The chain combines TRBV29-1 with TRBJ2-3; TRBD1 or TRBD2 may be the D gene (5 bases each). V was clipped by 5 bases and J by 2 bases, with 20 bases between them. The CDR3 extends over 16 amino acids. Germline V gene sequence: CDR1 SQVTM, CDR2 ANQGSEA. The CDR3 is CSVTTTGTLHTDTQYF. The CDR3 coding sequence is TGCAGCGTTACAACGACCGGGACCTTACACACAGATACGCAGTATTTT.

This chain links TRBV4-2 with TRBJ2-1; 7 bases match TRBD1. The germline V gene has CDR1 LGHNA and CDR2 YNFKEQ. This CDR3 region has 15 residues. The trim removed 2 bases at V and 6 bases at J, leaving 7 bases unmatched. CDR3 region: CASSQLGGHGNEQFF. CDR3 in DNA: TGTGCCAGCAGCCAACTAGGGGGCCATGGCAATGAGCAGTTCTTC.

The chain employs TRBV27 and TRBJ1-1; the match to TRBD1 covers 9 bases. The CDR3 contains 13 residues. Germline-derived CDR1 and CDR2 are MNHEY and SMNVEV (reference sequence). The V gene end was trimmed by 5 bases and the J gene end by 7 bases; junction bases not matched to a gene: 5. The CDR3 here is CASSPGTGSEAFF. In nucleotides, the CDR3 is TGTGCCAGCAGTCCGGGGACAGGGAGTGAAGCTTTCTTT.

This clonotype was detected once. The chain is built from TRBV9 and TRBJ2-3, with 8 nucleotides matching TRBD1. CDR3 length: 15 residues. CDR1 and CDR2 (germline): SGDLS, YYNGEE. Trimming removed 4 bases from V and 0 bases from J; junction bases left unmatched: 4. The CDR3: CASSNRDRSTDTQYF. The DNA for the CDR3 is TGTGCCAGCAGCAACCGGGACAGGAGCACAGATACGCAGTATTTT.

The CDR3 bases are TGTGCCAGCAGATCGGGACTAGCGGGAGTGACCCAAGAGACCCAGTACTTC. Encoded protein: CASRSGLAGVTQETQYF. V is TRBV5-4 and J is TRBJ2-5; TRBD2 matches at 14 bases. CDR3 length: 17 residues. The trim removed 5 bases at V and 1 base at J, leaving 7 bases unmatched. Per germline, CDR1 SGHNT and CDR2 YYREEE (reference sequence). Complete variable domain (other parts from reference TRBV5-4 and TRBJ2-5): ETGVTQSPTHLIKTRGQQVTLRCSSQSGHNTVSWYQQALGQGPQFIFQYYREEENGRGNFPPRFSGLQFPNYSSELNVNALELDDSALYLCASRSGLAGVTQETQYFGPGTRLLVL.

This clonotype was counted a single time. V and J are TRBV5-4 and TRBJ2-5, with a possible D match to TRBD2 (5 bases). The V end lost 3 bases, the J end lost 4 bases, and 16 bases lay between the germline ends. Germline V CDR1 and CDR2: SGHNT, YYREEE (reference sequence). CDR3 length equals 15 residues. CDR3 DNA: TGTGCCAGCAGCTCCGGGGAAAGCTTAAGAGAGACCCAGTACTTC. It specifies CASSSGESLRETQYF. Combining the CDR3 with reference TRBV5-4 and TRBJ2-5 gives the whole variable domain ETGVTQSPTHLIKTRGQQVTLRCSSQSGHNTVSWYQQALGQGPQFIFQYYREEENGRGNFPPRFSGLQFPNYSSELNVNALELDDSALYLCASSSGESLRETQYFGPGTRLLVL.

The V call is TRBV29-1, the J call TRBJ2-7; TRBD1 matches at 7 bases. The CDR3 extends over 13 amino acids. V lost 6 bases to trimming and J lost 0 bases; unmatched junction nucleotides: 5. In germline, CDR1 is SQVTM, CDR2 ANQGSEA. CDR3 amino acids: CSVLGQSSYEQYF. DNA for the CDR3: TGCAGCGTCCTGGGACAGAGCTCCTACGAGCAGTACTTC.

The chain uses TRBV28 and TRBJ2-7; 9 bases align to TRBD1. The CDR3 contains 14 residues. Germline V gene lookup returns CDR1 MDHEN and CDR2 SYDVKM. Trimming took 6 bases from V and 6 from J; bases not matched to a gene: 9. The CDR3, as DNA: TGTGCCAGCAGCTCGGGACAGGGTAGTGGCGAGCAGTACTTC. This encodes CASSSGQGSGEQYF.

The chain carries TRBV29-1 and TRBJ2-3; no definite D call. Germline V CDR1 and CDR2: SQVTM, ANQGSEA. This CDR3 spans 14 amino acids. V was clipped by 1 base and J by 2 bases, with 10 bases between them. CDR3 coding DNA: TGCAGCGTTGAAGGAAGGTCCCACACAGATACGCAGTATTTT. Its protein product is CSVEGRSHTDTQYF.

The CDR3 nucleotides read TGTGCCAGCAGCCCCCCGACTGGCCCGGAGCAGTACTTC. Protein product: CASSPPTGPEQYF. V is TRBV7-2 and J is TRBJ2-7; D uncertain. Germline lookup yields CDR1 SGHTA and CDR2 FQGNSA. CDR3 length: 13 amino acids. Trimming left V 5 bases short and J 7 bases short, with 15 bases between.

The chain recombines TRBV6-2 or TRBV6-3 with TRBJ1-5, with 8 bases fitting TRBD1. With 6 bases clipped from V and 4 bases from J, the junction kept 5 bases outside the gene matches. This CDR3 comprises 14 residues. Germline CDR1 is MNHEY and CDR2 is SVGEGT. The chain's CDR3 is CASSKTGENQPQHF. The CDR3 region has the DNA TGTGCCAGCAGCAAGACAGGGGAGAATCAGCCCCAGCATTTT.

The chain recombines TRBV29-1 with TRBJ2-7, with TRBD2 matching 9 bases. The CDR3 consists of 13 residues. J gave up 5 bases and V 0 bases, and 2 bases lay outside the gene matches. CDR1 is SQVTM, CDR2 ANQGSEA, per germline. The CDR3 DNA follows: TGCAGCGTTGAAGACCGCGGGGGGGACGAGCAGTACTTC. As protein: CSVEDRGGDEQYF.

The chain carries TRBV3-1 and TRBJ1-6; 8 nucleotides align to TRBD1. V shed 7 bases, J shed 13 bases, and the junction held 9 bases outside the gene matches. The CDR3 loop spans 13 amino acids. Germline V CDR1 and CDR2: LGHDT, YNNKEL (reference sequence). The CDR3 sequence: CASTTATGAPLHF. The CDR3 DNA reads TGTGCCAGCACCACAGCGACAGGGGCTCCCCTCCACTTT. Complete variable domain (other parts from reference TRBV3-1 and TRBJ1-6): DTAVSQTPKYLVTQMGNDKSIKCEQNLGHDTMYWYKQDSKKFLKIMFSYNNKELIINETVPNRFSPKSPDKAHLNLHINSLELGDSAVYFCASTTATGAPLHFGNGTRLTVT.

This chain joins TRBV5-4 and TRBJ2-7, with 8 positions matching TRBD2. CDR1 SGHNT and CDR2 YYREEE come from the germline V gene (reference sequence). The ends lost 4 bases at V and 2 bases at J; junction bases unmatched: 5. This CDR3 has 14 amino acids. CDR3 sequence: CASSTGGVAYEQYF. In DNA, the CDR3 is TGTGCCAGCAGCACGGGGGGGGTGGCCTACGAGCAGTACTTC.

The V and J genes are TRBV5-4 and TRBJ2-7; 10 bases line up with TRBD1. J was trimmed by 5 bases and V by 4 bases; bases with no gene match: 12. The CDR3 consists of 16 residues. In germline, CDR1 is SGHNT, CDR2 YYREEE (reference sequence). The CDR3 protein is CASSLGPTGGINEQYF. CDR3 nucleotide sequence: TGTGCCAGCAGCCTAGGCCCGACAGGGGGCATAAACGAGCAGTACTTC.